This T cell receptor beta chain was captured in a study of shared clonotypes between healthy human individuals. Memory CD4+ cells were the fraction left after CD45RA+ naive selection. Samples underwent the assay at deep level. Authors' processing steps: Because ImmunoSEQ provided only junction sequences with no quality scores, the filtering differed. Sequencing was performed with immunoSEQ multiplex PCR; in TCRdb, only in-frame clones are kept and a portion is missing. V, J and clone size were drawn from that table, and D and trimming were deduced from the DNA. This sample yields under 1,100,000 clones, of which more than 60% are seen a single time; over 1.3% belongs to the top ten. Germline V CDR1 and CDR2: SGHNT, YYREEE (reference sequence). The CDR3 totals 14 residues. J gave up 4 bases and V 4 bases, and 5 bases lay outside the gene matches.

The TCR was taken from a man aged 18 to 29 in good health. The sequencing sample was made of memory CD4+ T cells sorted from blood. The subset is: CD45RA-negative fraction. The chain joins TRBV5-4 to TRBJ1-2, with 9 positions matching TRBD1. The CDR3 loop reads CASSLRDRVYGYTF. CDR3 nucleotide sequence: TGTGCCAGCAGCCTCCGGGACAGGGTCTATGGCTACACCTTC.